This T cell receptor beta chain was sequenced for a study of T cell responses to AZD1222 COVID-19 vaccine. General study results and limits: Clonal diversity was possibly underestimated, and white British individuals and females predominated among donors. Targets within unmutated variant regions were reportedly found for nearly half of spike-specific TCRs.

On this clone: What it binds is not known.

This table comes from immunoSEQ multiplex PCR, and its TCRdb copy is limited to in-frame clones, with some not included. The table lists around 120,000 clones, roughly 91% of them singletons, with around 5.1% in the top ten. Pooling of second doses given at about 4 or about 12 weeks was done. This material consisted of peripheral blood, taken 28 days after the second AZD1222 dose. The source is an adult who received the AZD1222 COVID-19 vaccine.

The CDR3 sequence: CSVVIGSNQPQHF. The CDR3 DNA reads TGCAGCGTTGTAATAGGGAGCAATCAGCCCCAGCATTTT. The chain couples TRBV29-1 to TRBJ1-5, with D unclear. Trimming pared 4 bases from V and 1 base from J, leaving 8 bases between. Germline assignment: CDR1 SQVTM and CDR2 ANQGSEA. The CDR3 has 13 amino acids.